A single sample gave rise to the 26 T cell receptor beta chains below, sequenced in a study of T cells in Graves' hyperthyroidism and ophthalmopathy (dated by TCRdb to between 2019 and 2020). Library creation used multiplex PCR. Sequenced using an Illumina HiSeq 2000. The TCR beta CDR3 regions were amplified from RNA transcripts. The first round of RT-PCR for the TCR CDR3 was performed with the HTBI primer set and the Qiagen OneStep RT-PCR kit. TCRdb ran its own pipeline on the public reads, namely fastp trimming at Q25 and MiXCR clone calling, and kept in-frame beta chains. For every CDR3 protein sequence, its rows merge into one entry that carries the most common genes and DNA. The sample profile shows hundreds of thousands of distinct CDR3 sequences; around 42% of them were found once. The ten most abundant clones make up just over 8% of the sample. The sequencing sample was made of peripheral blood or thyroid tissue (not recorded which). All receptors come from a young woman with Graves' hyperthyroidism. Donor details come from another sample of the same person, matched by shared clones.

CDR3 sequence: CASSIAPGAAYEQYF. The CDR3 bases are TGTGCCAGTAGTATAGCCCCGGGGGCCGCCTACGAGCAGTACTTC. This rearrangement joins TRBV19 to TRBJ2-7; D is possibly TRBD1 or TRBD2 (6 bases each). This CDR3 has 15 residues. Trimming pared 1 base from V and 2 bases from J, leaving 12 bases between. Germline CDR1 and CDR2: LNHDA and SQIVND (reference sequence). The entire variable domain, with the rest obtained from reference TRBV19 and TRBJ2-7, is as follows: DGGITQSPKYLFRKEGQNVTLSCEQNLNHDAMYWYRQDPGQGLRLIYYSQIVNDFQKGDIAEGYSVSREKKESFPLTVTSAQKNPTAFYLCASSIAPGAAYEQYFGPGTRLTVT.

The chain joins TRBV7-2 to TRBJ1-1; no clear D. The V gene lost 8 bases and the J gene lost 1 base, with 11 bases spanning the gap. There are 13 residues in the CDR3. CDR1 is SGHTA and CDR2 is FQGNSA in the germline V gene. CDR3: CASSPLPNTEAFF. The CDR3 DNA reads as TGTGCCAGCTCACCCCTCCCGAACACTGAAGCTTTCTTT.

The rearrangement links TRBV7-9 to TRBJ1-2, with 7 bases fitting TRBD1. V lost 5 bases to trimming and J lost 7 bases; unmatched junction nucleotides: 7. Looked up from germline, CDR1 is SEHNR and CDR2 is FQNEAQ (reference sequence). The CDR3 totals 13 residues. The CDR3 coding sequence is TGTGCCAGCAGCCCAGGACAGGCTGTTGGCTACACCTTC. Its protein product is CASSPGQAVGYTF.

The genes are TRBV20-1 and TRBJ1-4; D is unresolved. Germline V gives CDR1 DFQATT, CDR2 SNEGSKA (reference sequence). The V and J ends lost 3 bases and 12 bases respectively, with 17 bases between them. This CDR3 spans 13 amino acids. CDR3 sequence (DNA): TGCAGTGCTAGGAGATTCCATTTGCAGGAACTGTTTTTT. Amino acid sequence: CSARRFHLQELFF.

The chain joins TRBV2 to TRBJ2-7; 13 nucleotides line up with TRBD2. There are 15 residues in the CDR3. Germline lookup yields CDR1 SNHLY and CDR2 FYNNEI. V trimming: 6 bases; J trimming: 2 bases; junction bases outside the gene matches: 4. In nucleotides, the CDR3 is TGTGCCAGCAGGCTACTAGCGGGAGGGCCCTACGAGCAGTACTTC. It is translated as CASRLLAGGPYEQYF.

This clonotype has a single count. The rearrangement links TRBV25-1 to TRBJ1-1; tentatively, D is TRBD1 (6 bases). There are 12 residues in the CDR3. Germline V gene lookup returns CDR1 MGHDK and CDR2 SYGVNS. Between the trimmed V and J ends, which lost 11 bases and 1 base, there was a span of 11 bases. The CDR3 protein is CAGQRENTEAFF. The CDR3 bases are TGTGCCGGACAGAGGGAGAACACTGAAGCTTTCTTT.

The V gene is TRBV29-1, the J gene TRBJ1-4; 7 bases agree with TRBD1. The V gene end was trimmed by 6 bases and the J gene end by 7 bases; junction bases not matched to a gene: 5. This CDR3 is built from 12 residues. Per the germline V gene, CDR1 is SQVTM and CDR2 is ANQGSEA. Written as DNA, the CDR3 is TGCAGCGTACGAGGGGGCGGTGAAAAACTGTTTTTT. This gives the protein CSVRGGGEKLFF.

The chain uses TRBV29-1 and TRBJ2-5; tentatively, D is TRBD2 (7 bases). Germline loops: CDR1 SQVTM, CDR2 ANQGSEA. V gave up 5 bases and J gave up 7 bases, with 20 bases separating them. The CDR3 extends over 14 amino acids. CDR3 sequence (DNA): TGCAGCGTTACGACTGAGGGGGGGGTAGTGACCCAGTACTTC. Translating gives CSVTTEGGVVTQYF.

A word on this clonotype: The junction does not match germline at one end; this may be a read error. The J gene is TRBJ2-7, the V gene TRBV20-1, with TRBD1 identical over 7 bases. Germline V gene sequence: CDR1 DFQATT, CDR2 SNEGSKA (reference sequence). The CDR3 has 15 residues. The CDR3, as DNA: TGCAGTGCTAGAGATGCACAGGGGAATCCCTACGAGCAGCACTTC. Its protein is CSARDAQGNPYEQHF.

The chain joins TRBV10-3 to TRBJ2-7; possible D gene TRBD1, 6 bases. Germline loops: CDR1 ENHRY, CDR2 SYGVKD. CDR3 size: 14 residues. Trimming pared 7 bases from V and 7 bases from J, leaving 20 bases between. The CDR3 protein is CAITTGLQRNEQYF. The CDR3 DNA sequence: TGTGCCATCACCACAGGGTTGCAGCGCAATGAGCAGTACTTC.

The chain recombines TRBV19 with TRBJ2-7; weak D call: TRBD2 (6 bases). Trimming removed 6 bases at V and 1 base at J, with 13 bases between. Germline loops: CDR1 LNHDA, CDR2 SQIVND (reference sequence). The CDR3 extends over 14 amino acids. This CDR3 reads CASSETGVSYEQYF. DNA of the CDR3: TGTGCCAGTAGCGAGACGGGGGTATCCTACGAGCAGTACTTC. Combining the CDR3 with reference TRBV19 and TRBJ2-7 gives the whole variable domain DGGITQSPKYLFRKEGQNVTLSCEQNLNHDAMYWYRQDPGQGLRLIYYSQIVNDFQKGDIAEGYSVSREKKESFPLTVTSAQKNPTAFYLCASSETGVSYEQYFGPGTRLTVT.

CDR3 DNA: TGTGCCACCAAGTTCGGTGGGACGGATGAAAAACTGTTTTTT. Translation: CATKFGGTDEKLFF. The chain combines TRBV15 with TRBJ1-4; tentatively, D is TRBD1 (5 bases). This CDR3 is built from 14 residues. Germline-derived CDR1 and CDR2 are LNHNV and YYDKDF (reference sequence). The V and J ends lost 7 bases and 6 bases respectively, with 15 bases between them. Full variable domain (outside the CDR3, taken from reference TRBV15 and TRBJ1-4): DAMVIQNPRYQVTQFGKPVTLSCSQTLNHNVMYWYQQKSSQAPKLLFHYYDKDFNNEADTPDNFQSRRPNTSFCFLDIRSPGLGDTAMYLCATKFGGTDEKLFFGSGTQLSVL.

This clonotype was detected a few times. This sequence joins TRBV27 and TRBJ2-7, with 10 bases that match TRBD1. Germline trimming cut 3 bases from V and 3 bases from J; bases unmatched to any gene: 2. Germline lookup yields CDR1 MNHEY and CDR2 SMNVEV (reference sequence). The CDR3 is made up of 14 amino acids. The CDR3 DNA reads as TGTGCCAGCAGTTTTGGGACAGGGGTCTACGAGCAGTACTTC. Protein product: CASSFGTGVYEQYF.

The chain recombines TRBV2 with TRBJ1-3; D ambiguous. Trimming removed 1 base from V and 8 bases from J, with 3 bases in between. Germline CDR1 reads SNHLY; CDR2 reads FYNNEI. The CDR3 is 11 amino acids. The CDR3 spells CASSEVDTIYF. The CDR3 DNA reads TGTGCCAGCAGTGAAGTGGACACCATATATTTT.

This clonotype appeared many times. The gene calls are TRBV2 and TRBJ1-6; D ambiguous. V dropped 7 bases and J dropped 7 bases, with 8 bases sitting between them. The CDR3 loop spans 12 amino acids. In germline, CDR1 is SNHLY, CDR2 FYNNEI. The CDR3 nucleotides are TGTGCCAGCACCCCAGGAAATTCACCCCTCCACTTT. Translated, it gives CASTPGNSPLHF. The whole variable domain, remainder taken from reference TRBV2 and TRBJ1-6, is EPEVTQTPSHQVTQMGQEVILRCVPISNHLYFYWYRQILGQKVEFLVSFYNNEISEKSEIFDDQFSVERPDGSNFTLKIRSTKLEDSAMYFCASTPGNSPLHFGNGTRLTVT.

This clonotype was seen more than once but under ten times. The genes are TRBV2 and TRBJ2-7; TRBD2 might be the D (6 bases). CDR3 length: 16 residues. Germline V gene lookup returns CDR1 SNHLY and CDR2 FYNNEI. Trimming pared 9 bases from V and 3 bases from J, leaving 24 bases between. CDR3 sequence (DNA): TGTGCCAGTTTGTCCGGGACTCATCAAAACCTCTACGAGCAGTACTTC. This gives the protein CASLSGTHQNLYEQYF.

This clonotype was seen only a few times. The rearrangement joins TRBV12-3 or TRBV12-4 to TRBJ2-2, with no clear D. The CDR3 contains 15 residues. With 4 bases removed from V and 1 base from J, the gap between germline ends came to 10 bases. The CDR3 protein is CASSWSDQNTGELFF. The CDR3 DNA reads TGTGCCAGCAGTTGGAGCGACCAGAACACCGGGGAGCTGTTTTTT.

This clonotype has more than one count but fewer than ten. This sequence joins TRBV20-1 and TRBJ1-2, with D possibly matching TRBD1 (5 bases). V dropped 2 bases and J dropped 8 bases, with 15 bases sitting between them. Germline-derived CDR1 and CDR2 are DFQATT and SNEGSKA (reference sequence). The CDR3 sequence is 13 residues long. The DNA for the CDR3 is TGCAGTGCTAGAACATCGCGCGGGGGAGGCTACACCTTC. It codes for CSARTSRGGGYTF.

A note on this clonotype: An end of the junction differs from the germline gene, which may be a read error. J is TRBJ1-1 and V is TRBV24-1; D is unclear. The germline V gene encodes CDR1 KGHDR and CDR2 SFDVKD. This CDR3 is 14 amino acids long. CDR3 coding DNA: TGTGCCAGCAGTGCTGGAATCAAGAACACTGAAGCTTTCTTT. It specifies CASSAGIKNTEAFF.

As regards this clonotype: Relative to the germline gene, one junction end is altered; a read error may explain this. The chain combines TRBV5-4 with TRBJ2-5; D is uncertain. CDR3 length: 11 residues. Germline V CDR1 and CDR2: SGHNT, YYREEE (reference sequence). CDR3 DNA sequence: TGTGCCAGCAGGGATCTCGAGAACCAGTACTTC. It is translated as CASRDLENQYF. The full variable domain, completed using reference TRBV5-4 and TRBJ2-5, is ETGVTQSPTHLIKTRGQQVTLRCSSQSGHNTVSWYQQALGQGPQFIFQYYREEENGRGNFPPRFSGLQFPNYSSELNVNALELDDSALYLCASRDLENQYFGPGTRLLVL.

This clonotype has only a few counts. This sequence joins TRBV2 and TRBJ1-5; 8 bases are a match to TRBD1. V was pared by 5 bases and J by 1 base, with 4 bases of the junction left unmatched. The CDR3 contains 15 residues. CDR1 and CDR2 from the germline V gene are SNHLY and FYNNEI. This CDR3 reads CASSQGQASNQPQHF. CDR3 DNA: TGTGCCAGCAGTCAGGGACAGGCCAGCAATCAGCCCCAGCATTTT.

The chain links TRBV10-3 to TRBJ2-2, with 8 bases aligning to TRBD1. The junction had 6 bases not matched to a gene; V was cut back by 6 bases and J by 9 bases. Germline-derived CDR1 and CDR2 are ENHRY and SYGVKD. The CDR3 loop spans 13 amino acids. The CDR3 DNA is TGTGCCATCAGGATTGCAGGGGGCCGGGAGCTGTTTTTT. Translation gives CAIRIAGGRELFF.

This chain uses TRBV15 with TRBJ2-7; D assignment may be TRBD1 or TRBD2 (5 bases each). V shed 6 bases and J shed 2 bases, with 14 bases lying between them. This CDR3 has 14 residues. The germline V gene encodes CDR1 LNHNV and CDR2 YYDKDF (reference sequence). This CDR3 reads CATRKLGDTYEQYF. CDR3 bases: TGTGCCACCAGGAAGCTGGGGGATACCTACGAGCAGTACTTC.

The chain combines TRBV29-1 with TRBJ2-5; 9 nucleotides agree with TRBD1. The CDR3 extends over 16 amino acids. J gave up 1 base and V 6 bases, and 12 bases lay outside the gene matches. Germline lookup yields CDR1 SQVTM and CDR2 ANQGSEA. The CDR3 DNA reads TGCAGCGTGATGGACCCGGGGACAGGGACCCAAGAGACCCAGTACTTC. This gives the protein CSVMDPGTGTQETQYF. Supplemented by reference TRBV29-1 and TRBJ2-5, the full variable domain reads SAVISQKPSRDICQRGTSLTIQCQVDSQVTMMFWYRQQPGQSLTLIATANQGSEATYESGFVIDKFPISRPNLTFSTLTVSNMSPEDSSIYLCSVMDPGTGTQETQYFGPGTRLLVL.

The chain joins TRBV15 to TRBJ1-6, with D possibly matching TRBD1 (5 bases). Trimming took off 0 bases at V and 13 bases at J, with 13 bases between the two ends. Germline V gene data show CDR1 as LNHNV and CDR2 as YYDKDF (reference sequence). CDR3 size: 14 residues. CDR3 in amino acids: CATSRDPGPQPLHF. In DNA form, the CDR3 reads TGTGCCACCAGCAGAGATCCAGGGCCTCAGCCCCTCCACTTT.

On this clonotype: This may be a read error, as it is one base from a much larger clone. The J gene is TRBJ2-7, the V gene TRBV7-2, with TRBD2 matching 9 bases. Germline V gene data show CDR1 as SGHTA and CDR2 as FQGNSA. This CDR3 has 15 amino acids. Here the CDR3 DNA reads TGTGCCAGCAGCCCAGGGGCTAGCGGGAACTACGAGCAGTGCTTC. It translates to CASSPGASGNYEQCF. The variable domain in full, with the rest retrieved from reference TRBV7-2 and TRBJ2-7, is GAGVSQSPSNKVTEKGKDVELRCDPISGHTALYWYRQSLGQGLEFLIYFQGNSAPDKSGLPSDRFSAERTGGSVSTLTIQRTQQEDSAVYLCASSPGASGNYEQCFGPGTRLTVT.